This T cell receptor (beta chain) was obtained from a study of Ad26.COV2.S vaccination and SARS-CoV-2 variants. About the study: A COV1001 Ad26.COV2.S trial-arm participant provided the sample.

The treatment is: some 19 received Ad26.COV2.S at low or high dose, single or two shots; about five received placebo; per-sample allocation not given. The samples date from day 63 after the first vaccine or placebo injection. The table came from immunoSEQ multiplex PCR; TCRdb's copy has only in-frame clones and leaves some out. Of approximately 420,000 clones in the sample, about nine tenths were seen once. This clonotype was sampled from a person aged 18 to 59 who received the Ad26.COV2.S COVID-19 vaccine or a placebo. This specimen was peripheral blood, taken in a trial of Ad26.COV2.S vaccine versus placebo.

The CDR3 is CASSFVADGELFF. As DNA, the CDR3 is TGTGCCAGCAGTTTCGTGGCGGACGGGGAGCTGTTTTTT. The V call is TRBV12-3 or TRBV12-4, the J call TRBJ2-2; D gene ambiguous. CDR3 length equals 13 residues. The V end was cut by 3 bases, the J end by 7 bases, with 9 bases between.